These 2 T cell receptor beta chains were sequenced from one sample in a study of cytomegalovirus exposure and HLA in healthy donors. Amplification used 60 Vbeta primers and 13 Jbeta primers. Here immunoSEQ multiplex PCR was the method, and the copy in TCRdb shows in-frame clones only, minus some. The sample lists 150,000 to 200,000 clones, 75% to 80% occurring once. Sequenced input: PBMCs. All receptors derive from a woman in her 30s in good health and CMV-seropositive.

This clone has more than one count but fewer than ten. Other DNA sequences within the sample encode an identical CDR3. This chain uses TRBV4-2 with TRBJ2-2, with TRBD2 as a possible D gene (7 bases). The CDR3 has 16 residues. V gave up 3 bases and J gave up 4 bases, with 15 bases separating them. Per the germline V gene, CDR1 is LGHNA and CDR2 is YNFKEQ. The CDR3 bases are TGTGCCAGCAGCCAGGCAAGGGGGGGAGGCACCGGGGAGCTGTTTTTT. It translates to CASSQARGGGTGELFF.

The chain uses TRBV6-6 and TRBJ1-1, with D tentatively TRBD1 (5 bases). This CDR3 is built from 12 residues. Germline assignment: CDR1 MNHNY and CDR2 SVGAGI (reference sequence). Trimming removed 7 bases from V and 9 bases from J, with 15 bases in between. CDR3 coding DNA: TGTGCCAGCACTAAGAGCGGGGGACAAGCTTTCTTT. Protein product: CASTKSGGQAFF.